This TCR beta chain was recorded in a study of OX40 agonist ivuxolimab in advanced cancers. General study results and limits: Researchers did not determine the expanded peripheral T cells' antigen specificity.

As regards this clone: The antigen is undetermined.

Assay: immunoSEQ multiplex PCR; the TCRdb copy retains only in-frame clones and omits some. Counted here are 55,000 to 80,000 clones, roughly 86% occurring once; the ten biggest clones make up 7.5% to 10%. With 1 base removed from V and 8 bases from J, the gap between germline ends came to 8 bases. The CDR3 has 12 amino acids. Per germline, CDR1 LGHNA and CDR2 YSLEER. This clonotype was obtained from an adult with an advanced solid tumor such as melanoma, head and neck, liver or kidney cancer. The genes are TRBV4-3 and TRBJ1-2; no reliable D call. The starting material was CD4+ or CD8+ T cells sorted from blood, obtained in a trial of the OX40 agonist ivuxolimab. CDR3 sequence: CASSQAGYGYTF. The CDR3, as DNA: TGCGCCAGCAGCCAAGCAGGTTACGGCTACACCTTC.